This is a list of T cell receptor beta chains from one sample in a study of blood T cells in healthy people across ages. TCRdb re-called the 5' RACE reads with MiXCR, one entry per CDR3 protein. The sample contains about 730,000 distinct CDR3 sequences, around 46% of which appear only once. Sample: blood. These receptors were taken from a woman aged 55-75 years in good health. CDR3s include the opening cysteine and the closing phenylalanine or tryptophan. The D gene is left open where the match is weak. Clone size is shown for a subset of rows, as once, few, many or a class of expanded clone.

j_call	d_call	clone_size	v_call	cdr3_nt	cdr3_aa
TRBJ2-3	-	-	TRBV12-3/TRBV12-4	TGTGCCAGCGTAGCTAGCGTGTCAGATACGCAGTATTTT	CASVASVSDTQYF
TRBJ2-1	TRBD2	few	TRBV27	TGTGCCAGCAGTTTATCGATGGGGTTCGTGGCTAGCGGGGGTCGGTTGAATGAGCAGTTCTTC	CASSLSMGFVASGGRLNEQFF
TRBJ2-3	TRBD2	many	TRBV5-1	TGCGCCAGCAGCTATGCCGGGACTAGCGGGCATACGCAGTATTTT	CASSYAGTSGHTQYF
TRBJ2-2	-	many	TRBV20-1	TGCAGTGCTAGAGGCCCAGGGGGGTCCGGGGAGCTGTTTTTT	CSARGPGGSGELFF
TRBJ2-3	TRBD2	-	TRBV7-2	TGTGCCAGCAGCGCCGGGACTAGCGGCACCACAGATACGCAGTATTTT	CASSAGTSGTTDTQYF
TRBJ1-6	-	few	TRBV3-1	TGTGCCAGCAGCCAAGACAGAAGCCGAGGGGGTAATTCACCCCTCCACTTT	CASSQDRSRGGNSPLHF
TRBJ2-7	TRBD1	-	TRBV6-6	TGTGCCAGCAGTATCCTGGGGACAGGGCCCCACGAGCAGTACTTC	CASSILGTGPHEQYF
TRBJ1-1	-	few	TRBV5-6	TGTGCCAGCAGCACAGGGTTTTACACTGAAGCTTTCTTT	CASSTGFYTEAFF
TRBJ2-6	-	few	TRBV7-2	TGTGCCAGCAGCCCCCGACCGTCTGGGGCCAACGTCCTGACTTTC	CASSPRPSGANVLTF
TRBJ2-3	-	-	TRBV4-2	TGTGCCAGCAGCCAAGATACTGTCACAGATACGCAGTATTTT	CASSQDTVTDTQYF
TRBJ2-1	-	few	TRBV3-1	TGTGCCAGCAGCCAAACGGGGTCTCATGAGCAGTTCTTC	CASSQTGSHEQFF
TRBJ2-6	TRBD2	-	TRBV6-5	TGTGCCAGCAGTTACTCCCCGACTAGCGCCGGGGCCAACGTCCTGACTTTC	CASSYSPTSAGANVLTF
TRBJ2-7	-	few	TRBV7-8	TGTGCCAGCCTACGCTACGAGCAGTACTTC	CASLRYEQYF
TRBJ2-1	-	-	TRBV20-1	TGCAGTGCTAGAGTTGCCCTAGGAAGGAATCAGTACAATGAGCAGTTCTTC	CSARVALGRNQYNEQFF
TRBJ1-5	-	-	TRBV4-3	TGCGCCAGCAGCCCCCCAACAGGGTCCGGCAATCAGCCCCAGCATTTT	CASSPPTGSGNQPQHF
TRBJ2-7	TRBD1	few	TRBV18	TGTGCCAGCTCACCGGGGGGACAGGGGGCACTGGACGAGCAGTACTTC	CASSPGGQGALDEQYF
TRBJ2-5	TRBD2	many	TRBV20-1	TGCACCGCCCCGGGACTAGGTTTCGAAGAGACCCAGTACTTC	CTAPGLGFEETQYF
TRBJ2-3	TRBD2	-	TRBV7-3	TGTGCCAGCAGCTCAAAAGGGACTAGCGTTAGCACAGATACGCAGTATTTT	CASSSKGTSVSTDTQYF
TRBJ1-5	-	-	TRBV12-3/TRBV12-4	TGTGCCAGCAGTTTTTCGGTAAATCAGCCCCAGCATTTT	CASSFSVNQPQHF
TRBJ2-5	TRBD2	-	TRBV7-3	TGTGCCAGCAGCCTACTTAGCGGGGGGCAGCTTGAGACCCAGTACTTC	CASSLLSGGQLETQYF
TRBJ2-2	-	few	TRBV9	TGTGCCAGCAGCCATCCTTATGAGGGGGACACCGGGGAGCTGTTTTTT	CASSHPYEGDTGELFF
TRBJ2-1	TRBD1	-	TRBV3-1	TGTGCCAGCAGCGACAGGGTTGGCGATGAGCAGTTCTTC	CASSDRVGDEQFF
TRBJ2-4	-	few	TRBV6-2/TRBV6-3	TGTGCCAGCATCCCCCACAACTCAATTTGGGAGCAGTACTTC	CASIPHNSIWEQYF
TRBJ2-5	TRBD2	few	TRBV27	TGTGCCAGCATCCGACTGGCGGGGGGCTACATGAATGAGCAGTACTTC	CASIRLAGGYMNEQYF
TRBJ2-3	TRBD1	-	TRBV12-3/TRBV12-4	TGTGCCAGCAGACCCGGGACAGGGATCTATACGCAGTATTTT	CASRPGTGIYTQYF
TRBJ2-1	TRBD1	-	TRBV2	TGTGCCAGCAGAATCGACGGGACAGGGCCCCACAATGAGCAGTTCTTC	CASRIDGTGPHNEQFF
TRBJ1-1	TRBD1	-	TRBV3-1	TGTGCCAGCAGCCAAGATCTTCACAGGGGGTGGGGGAACACTGAAGCTTTCTTT	CASSQDLHRGWGNTEAFF
TRBJ2-7	TRBD2	-	TRBV18	TGTGCCAGCTCACCAAATCGGCAGGGAGGGTACGAGCAGTACTTC	CASSPNRQGGYEQYF
TRBJ2-4	TRBD2	many	TRBV29-1	TGCAGCGTTGATCTGGGCCCGGGGGGTCGGTACTTC	CSVDLGPGGRYF
TRBJ2-7	TRBD1	-	TRBV28	TGTGCCAGCCGAATCGGGACAGGGGTCTACGAGCAGTACTTC	CASRIGTGVYEQYF
TRBJ2-1	TRBD2	-	TRBV27	TGTGCCACCACAACTAGCGGGAGTGTTAACAATGAGCAGTTCTTC	CATTTSGSVNNEQFF